This entry lists 5 T cell receptor beta chains sequenced from one sample in a study of T cells in women clearing cervical HPV infection. Assay used: immunoSEQ multiplex PCR; TCRdb lists only in-frame clones, some missing. Its listing shows under 50,000 clones. Sequences were obtained from blood buffy coat. These receptors all come from a woman between 18 and 75 years old with a cervical HPV16 infection that either progressed to CIN3+ or cleared (not recorded which).

Regarding this clone: Read coverage stops 3 residues before the CDR3 terminus; the germline J gene supplies the remainder. The rearrangement links TRBV6-1 to TRBJ1-5; the D is unclear. This CDR3 is built from 13 residues. Trimming pared 1 base from V and 3 bases from J, leaving 4 bases between. Germline-derived CDR1 and CDR2 are MNHNS and SASEGT. The CDR3 sequence is CASSEGLNQPQHF. The CDR3 DNA, read in part, is TGTGCCAGCAGTGAAGGGCTCAATCAGCCC.

The CDR3 loop reads CASSSSGGRNIQYF. The CDR3 DNA, read in part, is TGCGCCAGCAGCAGTAGCGGGGGGCGAAACATT. This chain links TRBV4-1 with TRBJ2-4; TRBD2 agrees at 10 bases. The sequence runs out 3 residues before the end of the CDR3; the remainder is reconstructed from the germline J gene. The CDR3 length is 14 residues. With V trimmed by 5 bases and J by 6 bases, 4 bases remained unmatched. Germline-derived CDR1 and CDR2 are MGHRA and YSYEKL.

CDR3 DNA, as far as it was read: TGTGCCAGCTCACTATCCGGAGGACAGGGGAGGGGAGAGACC. Its translation is CASSLSGGQGRGET. The whole CDR3 protein reads CASSLSGGQGRGETQYF. The chain is built from TRBV18 and TRBJ2-5; 9 bases align to TRBD1. The CDR3 end falls 3 residues outside the read, so it is completed with the germline J gene. The CDR3 runs 17 residues. Trimming cost V 4 bases and J 4 bases; bases outside gene matches: 13. From germline, CDR1 is KGHSH and CDR2 LQKENI. Full variable domain (outside the CDR3, taken from reference TRBV18 and TRBJ2-5): NAGVMQNPRHLVRRRGQEARLRCSPMKGHSHVYWYRQLPEEGLKFMVYLQKENIIDESGMPKERFSAEFPKEGPSILRIQQVVRGDSAAYFCASSLSGGQGRGETQYFGPGTRLLVL.

In the case of this clone: Read sequence stops 3 residues before the CDR3 end, and the germline J gene provides the missing end. The chain employs TRBV6-2 or TRBV6-3 and TRBJ1-2, with a tentative D call TRBD1 (6 bases). The V and J ends lost 0 bases and 7 bases respectively, with 12 bases between them. CDR3 length equals 14 residues. Germline CDR1 and CDR2: MNHEY and SVGEGT. The CDR3 loop is CASSYSPGHSGYTF. The sequenced part of the CDR3 DNA is TGTGCCAGCAGTTACTCTCCGGGACATAGTGGC.

The CDR3 region is CASSLGGARGYTF. The sequenced CDR3 bases are TGTGCCAGCAGCTTAGGAGGGGCGCGTGGC. The chain links TRBV7-9 to TRBJ1-2, with TRBD1 as a possible D gene (5 bases). The missing CDR3 end, 3 residues past where the read stops, is filled in from the germline J gene. Germline V gene lookup returns CDR1 SEHNR and CDR2 FQNEAQ (reference sequence). Trimming took off 1 base at V and 7 bases at J, with 10 bases between the two ends. The CDR3 has 13 amino acids.